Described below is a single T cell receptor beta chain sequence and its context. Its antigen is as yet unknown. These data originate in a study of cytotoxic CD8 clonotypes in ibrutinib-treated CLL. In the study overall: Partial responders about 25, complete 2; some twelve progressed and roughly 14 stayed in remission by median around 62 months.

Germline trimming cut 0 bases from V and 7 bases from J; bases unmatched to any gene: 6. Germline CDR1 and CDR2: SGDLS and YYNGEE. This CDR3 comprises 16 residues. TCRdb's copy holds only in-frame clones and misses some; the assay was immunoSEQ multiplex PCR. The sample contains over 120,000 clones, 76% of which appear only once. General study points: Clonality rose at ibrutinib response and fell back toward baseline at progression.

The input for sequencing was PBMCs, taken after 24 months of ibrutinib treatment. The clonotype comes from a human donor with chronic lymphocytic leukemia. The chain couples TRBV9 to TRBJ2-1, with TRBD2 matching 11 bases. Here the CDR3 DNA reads TGTGCCAGCAGCGTAGGGGGGACTAGCGGACTTAATGAGCAGTTCTTC. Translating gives CASSVGGTSGLNEQFF.